This T cell receptor beta chain was observed in a study of T cells after yellow fever vaccination. Trimming removed 0 bases from V and 3 bases from J; junction bases left unmatched: 5. CDR1 and CDR2 (germline): LNHNV, YYDKDF (reference sequence). This CDR3 is 16 amino acids long. TCRdb re-derived calls from the 5' RACE reads in MiXCR, one entry per CDR3 protein. The table includes 500,000 to 550,000 distinct CDR3 sequences, 21% detected once. This chain connects TRBV15 to TRBJ2-1, with 7 bases fitting TRBD2. The sample here was PBMCs, taken approximately 22 days after the first yellow fever vaccination. The receptor was derived from a man aged 18 to 29 who received the YFV17D yellow fever vaccine. The CDR3 bases are TGTGCCACCAGCAGAGATTACCCGGGGGGCTACAATGAGCAGTTCTTC. It codes for CATSRDYPGGYNEQFF.